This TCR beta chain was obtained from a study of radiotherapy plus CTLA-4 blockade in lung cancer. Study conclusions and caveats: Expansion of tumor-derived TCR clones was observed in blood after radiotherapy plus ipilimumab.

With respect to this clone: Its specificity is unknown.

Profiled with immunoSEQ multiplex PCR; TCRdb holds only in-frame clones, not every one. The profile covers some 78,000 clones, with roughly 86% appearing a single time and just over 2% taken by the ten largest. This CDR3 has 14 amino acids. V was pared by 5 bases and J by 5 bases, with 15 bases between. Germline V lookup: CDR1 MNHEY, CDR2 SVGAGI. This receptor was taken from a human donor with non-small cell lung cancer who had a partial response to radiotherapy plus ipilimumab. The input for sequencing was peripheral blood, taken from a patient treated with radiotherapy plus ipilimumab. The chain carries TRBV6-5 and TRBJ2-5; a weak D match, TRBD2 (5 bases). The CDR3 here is CASSHSGRGETQYF. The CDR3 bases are TGTGCCAGCAGTCATTCCGGCCGAGGGGAGACCCAGTACTTC.